The TCR beta chain described here comes from a study of shared clonotypes between healthy human individuals. Whole-study results and caveats: Rarefaction indicated that sorted-subset sequencing remained incomplete although depth was large. Richness estimates generally favored naive over memory subsets.

The repertoire was sequenced with immunoSEQ multiplex PCR; TCRdb's copy has only in-frame clones and lacks some. The table shows under 850,000 clones, with roughly two thirds occurring only once. For this clone: The antigen is not known.

Division of CD4+ cells produced a CD45RA+ naive subset and a CD45RA-negative memory subset. V shed 8 bases and J shed 9 bases, with 11 bases lying between them. CDR3 length: 11 amino acids. CDR1 and CDR2 from the germline V gene are MDHEN and SYDVKM. The origin of this receptor is a woman aged 25 to 39 in good health. The sequenced sample was memory CD4+ T cells sorted from blood. Documented subset: CD45RA-negative fraction. The rearrangement joins TRBV28 to TRBJ1-5; no reliable D call. CDR3 in DNA: TGTGCCAGCGGAAGCGTGGGGCCCCAGCATTTT. Its translation: CASGSVGPQHF.